The 16 T cell receptor beta chains listed next were all sequenced from one sample in a study of blood T cell repertoires in COVID-19 (dated by TCRdb to 2019 to 2021). Library prep was done by the immunoSEQ multiplex PCR assay. The table comes from immuneACCESS by way of TCRdb, which keeps in-frame sequences with V and J called. Part of the clones is missing from these tables; in studies checked, under half for an unresolved V gene and the rest for unknown reasons. Present in this sample are around 20,000 clones, approximately 85% of which were seen just once. The ten biggest clones cover 64% of the sample. The sequenced sample consisted of peripheral blood. These receptor sequences come from a man older than 75 with acute or convalescent COVID-19.

The chain joins TRBV7-8 to TRBJ1-2, with D tentatively TRBD1 (5 bases). The CDR3 is made up of 11 amino acids. Germline V gene sequence: CDR1 SGHVS, CDR2 FQNEAQ. Trimming took off 8 bases at V and 4 bases at J, with 8 bases between the two ends. CDR3 DNA sequence: TGTGCCAGCTCGGGGGTCTATGGCTACACCTTC. Amino acid sequence: CASSGVYGYTF.

This clone was detected once. The J gene is TRBJ2-2, the V gene TRBV5-1; 8 positions agree with TRBD1. The CDR3 runs 18 residues. With 4 bases clipped from V and 0 bases from J, the junction kept 11 bases outside the gene matches. Germline assignment: CDR1 SGHRS and CDR2 YFSETQ. This CDR3 reads CASSRLLTGGSNTGELFF. The CDR3 DNA reads TGCGCCAGCAGCCGTCTCCTTACAGGGGGTTCGAACACCGGGGAGCTGTTTTTT.

The chain joins TRBV13 to TRBJ2-2; TRBD2 matches at 9 bases. V gave up 8 bases and J gave up 6 bases; unmatched junction bases: 7. The CDR3 covers 14 residues. CDR1 is PRHDT and CDR2 is FYEKMQ in the germline V gene (reference sequence). CDR3 loop: CASEIAGAAGELFF. The CDR3 DNA sequence: TGTGCCAGCGAGATAGCGGGGGCGGCCGGGGAGCTGTTTTTT.

The rearrangement uses TRBV6-5 and TRBJ1-3; D gene uncertain. V lost 7 bases and J lost 0, with 13 bases in between. The CDR3 consists of 15 residues. The germline CDR1 and CDR2 sequences are MNHEY and SVGAGI. CDR3 region: CASTKSQHSGNTIYF. CDR3 DNA: TGTGCCAGCACCAAATCACAACACTCTGGAAACACCATATATTTT.

Only a few counts were recorded for this clone. The V gene is TRBV27, the J gene TRBJ2-1; TRBD2 agrees at 16 bases. J gave up 1 base and V 5 bases, and 20 bases lay outside the gene matches. Germline CDR1 is MNHEY and CDR2 is SMNVEV (reference sequence). CDR3 length equals 23 residues. This CDR3 is CASSPGTSGGAGGFWGSYNEQFF. In DNA form, the CDR3 reads TGTGCCAGCAGTCCGGGGACTAGCGGGGGGGCTGGAGGCTTCTGGGGTTCCTACAATGAGCAGTTCTTC.

This clone was recorded only once. Written as DNA, the CDR3 is TGTGCCAGCAGCCACGAAAACAGGGGGCAGGGTGGCTACACCTTC. Translation gives CASSHENRGQGGYTF. This chain uses TRBV5-5 with TRBJ1-2; 9 nucleotides line up with TRBD1. The CDR3 has 15 amino acids. Germline V gene sequence: CDR1 SGHKS, CDR2 YYEKEE (reference sequence). Losses at the gene ends were 4 bases for V and 7 bases for J; bases not matched to a gene: 11.

The chain joins TRBV5-1 to TRBJ1-2; D might be TRBD1 (6 bases). CDR1 SGHRS and CDR2 YFSETQ come from the germline V gene. The CDR3 runs 16 residues. The V and J ends lost 2 bases and 1 base respectively, with 15 bases between them. In DNA, the CDR3 is TGCGCCAGCAGCTTCGGGACATACTCAAATAACTATGGCTACACCTTC. Protein sequence: CASSFGTYSNNYGYTF.

This chain links TRBV27 with TRBJ1-2, with D possibly TRBD1 on 5 matching bases. The CDR3 is made up of 17 amino acids. Germline values: CDR1 MNHEY, CDR2 SMNVEV (reference sequence). Trimming pared 7 bases from V and 2 bases from J, leaving 23 bases between. The CDR3 sequence: CASTHITGGDLNYGYTF. For the CDR3, the DNA is TGTGCCAGCACCCATATTACCGGAGGGGATTTAAACTATGGCTACACCTTC.

The V call is TRBV6-5, the J call TRBJ2-7; 8 bases match TRBD1. The CDR3 runs to 15 residues. Germline CDR1 reads MNHEY; CDR2 reads SVGAGI. V lost 4 bases and J lost 2; bases outside the gene matches: 7. The CDR3 loop is CASSSGQGRTYEQYF. CDR3 nucleotide sequence: TGTGCCAGCAGTTCCGGACAGGGCCGAACCTACGAGCAGTACTTC.

This rearrangement joins TRBV5-4 to TRBJ2-3; 11 nucleotides match TRBD2. V dropped 1 base and J dropped 0; count of bases not matched to a gene: 4. The CDR3 totals 17 residues. Germline-derived CDR1 and CDR2 are SGHNT and YYREEE (reference sequence). CDR3 DNA: TGTGCCAGCAGCTTGTCTCTAGCGGGGGGTAGCACAGATACGCAGTATTTT. It encodes CASSLSLAGGSTDTQYF.

This chain uses TRBV28 with TRBJ1-4, with a weak D call TRBD1 (6 bases). The V end lost 0 bases, the J end lost 7 bases, and 9 bases lay between the germline ends. This CDR3 region has 14 residues. CDR1 is MDHEN, CDR2 SYDVKM, per germline. The CDR3, as DNA: TGTGCCAGCAGTTTATGGGGGGCTGGTGAAAAACTGTTTTTT. It codes for CASSLWGAGEKLFF.

This chain links TRBV5-1 with TRBJ2-2; D remains unclear. The germline CDR1 and CDR2 sequences are SGHRS and YFSETQ. The CDR3 extends over 16 amino acids. Between the trimmed V and J ends, which lost 0 bases and 4 bases, there was a span of 13 bases. The CDR3 coding sequence is TGCGCCAGCAGCTTGGCCCCGGCGGAGATCACCGGGGAGCTGTTTTTT. Its protein product is CASSLAPAEITGELFF. Together with reference TRBV5-1 and TRBJ2-2, the CDR3 gives the full variable domain: KAGVTQTPRYLIKTRGQQVTLSCSPISGHRSVSWYQQTPGQGLQFLFEYFSETQRNKGNFPGRFSGRQFSNSRSEMNVSTLELGDSALYLCASSLAPAEITGELFFGEGSRLTVL.

CDR3 sequence: CASSQEVRATNEKLFF. CDR3 coding DNA: TGCGCCAGCAGCCAAGAGGTCAGGGCAACTAATGAAAAACTGTTTTTT. The chain combines TRBV4-3 with TRBJ1-4; tentative D call: TRBD1 (5 bases). This CDR3 is built from 16 residues. V was shortened by 0 bases and J by 0 bases, with 8 bases between the two germline ends. Germline loops: CDR1 LGHNA, CDR2 YSLEER.

The count of this clone is one. The DNA for the CDR3 is TGTGCCAGTTTGGACCCGGGACAGCTCTGGGGCTACACCTTC. It encodes CASLDPGQLWGYTF. The chain links TRBV19 to TRBJ1-2, with TRBD1 matching over 7 bases. The CDR3 sequence is 14 residues long. The V gene's germline CDR1 is LNHDA and CDR2 SQIVND (reference sequence). V shed 8 bases and J 8 bases; nucleotides not matched to a gene: 14.

The chain employs TRBV11-2 and TRBJ1-6, with unresolved D. Germline lookup yields CDR1 SGHAT and CDR2 FQNNGV. The CDR3 has 15 residues. The germline V and J ends were trimmed by 5 bases and 3 bases, with 11 bases remaining between them. The CDR3 is CASSDSKDYNSPLHF. CDR3 DNA sequence: TGTGCCAGCAGCGACTCGAAGGACTATAATTCACCCCTCCACTTT. Using reference TRBV11-2 and TRBJ1-6 for the parts outside the CDR3, the full variable domain is EAGVAQSPRYKIIEKRQSVAFWCNPISGHATLYWYQQILGQGPKLLIQFQNNGVVDDSQLPKDRFSAERLKGVDSTLKIQPAKLEDSAVYLCASSDSKDYNSPLHFGNGTRLTVT.

This chain uses TRBV6-2 or TRBV6-3 with TRBJ2-4, with a weak D call TRBD2 (5 bases). Germline assignment: CDR1 MNHEY and CDR2 SVGEGT. The V end was cut by 4 bases, the J end by 10 bases, with 11 bases between. There are 12 residues in the CDR3. In DNA, the CDR3 is TGTGCCAGCAGTTTGACTCCGGGAATTCAGTACTTC. Its translation is CASSLTPGIQYF.